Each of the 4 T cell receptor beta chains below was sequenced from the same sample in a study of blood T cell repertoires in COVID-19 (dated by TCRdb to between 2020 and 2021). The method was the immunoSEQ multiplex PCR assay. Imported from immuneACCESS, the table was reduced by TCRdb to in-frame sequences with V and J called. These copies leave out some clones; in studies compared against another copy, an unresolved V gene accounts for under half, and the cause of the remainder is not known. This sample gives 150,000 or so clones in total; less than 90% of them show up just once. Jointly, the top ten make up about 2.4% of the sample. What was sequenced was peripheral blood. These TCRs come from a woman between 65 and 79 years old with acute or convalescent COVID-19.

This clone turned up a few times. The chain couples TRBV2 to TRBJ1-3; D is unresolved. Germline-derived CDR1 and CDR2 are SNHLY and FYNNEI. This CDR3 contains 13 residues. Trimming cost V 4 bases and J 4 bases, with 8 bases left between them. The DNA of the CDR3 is TGTGCCAGCAGTGGAGGGAGAGGAAACACCATATATTTT. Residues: CASSGGRGNTIYF.

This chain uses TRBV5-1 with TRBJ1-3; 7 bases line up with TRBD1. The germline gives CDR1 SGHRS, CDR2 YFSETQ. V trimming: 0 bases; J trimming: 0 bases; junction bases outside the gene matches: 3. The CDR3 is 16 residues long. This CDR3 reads CASSLGDSNSGNTIYF. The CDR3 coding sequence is TGCGCCAGCAGCTTGGGGGACAGTAACTCTGGAAACACCATATATTTT.

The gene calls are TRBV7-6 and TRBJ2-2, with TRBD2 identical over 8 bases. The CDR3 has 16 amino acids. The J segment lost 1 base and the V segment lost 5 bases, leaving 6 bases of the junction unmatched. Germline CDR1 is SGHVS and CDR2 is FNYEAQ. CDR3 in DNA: TGTGCCAGCAGCCCCCTACTAGCGGAGAACACCGGGGAGCTGTTTTTT. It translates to CASSPLLAENTGELFF.

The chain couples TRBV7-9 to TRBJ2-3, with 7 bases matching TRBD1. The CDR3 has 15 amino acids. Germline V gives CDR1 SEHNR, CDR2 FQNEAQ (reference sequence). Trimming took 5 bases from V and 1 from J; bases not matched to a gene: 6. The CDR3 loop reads CASSTGQLGTDTQYF. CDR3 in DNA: TGTGCCAGCAGCACGGGACAGTTAGGCACAGATACGCAGTATTTT. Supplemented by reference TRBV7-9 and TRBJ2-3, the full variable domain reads DTGVSQNPRHKITKRGQNVTFRCDPISEHNRLYWYRQTLGQGPEFLTYFQNEAQLEKSRLLSDRFSAERPKGSFSTLEIQRTEQGDSAMYLCASSTGQLGTDTQYFGPGTRLTVL.